These 26 T cell receptor beta chains came from one sample sequenced in a study of OX40 agonist ivuxolimab in advanced cancers. The protocol was immunoSEQ multiplex PCR, while the TCRdb copy is restricted to in-frame clones and leaves out a portion. This table holds about 60,000 clones, roughly 87% found once. Sequencing used CD4+ or CD8+ T cells sorted from blood, obtained in a trial of the OX40 agonist ivuxolimab. The receptors here all came from an adult with an advanced solid tumor such as melanoma, head and neck, liver or kidney cancer.

This sequence joins TRBV6-1 and TRBJ2-3; D call uncertain. Germline V gene sequence: CDR1 MNHNS, CDR2 SASEGT. The CDR3 runs to 12 residues. Trimming took 5 bases from V and 3 from J, leaving 6 bases between them. DNA of the CDR3: TGTGCCAGCAGTCGCAGAACAGATACGCAGTATTTT. The encoded protein is CASSRRTDTQYF.

The gene calls are TRBV7-7 and TRBJ2-5; D ambiguous. The germline V and J ends were trimmed by 3 bases and 5 bases, with 16 bases remaining between them. Looked up from germline, CDR1 is SSHAT and CDR2 is FNYEAQ (reference sequence). The CDR3 has 15 residues. The CDR3 reads CASSFQAGPTETQYF. In DNA, the CDR3 is TGTGCCAGCAGCTTTCAGGCCGGCCCAACGGAGACCCAGTACTTC.

This chain joins TRBV21-1 and TRBJ2-3; the D call in the table, TRBD2, was not verified against the DNA. TRBV21-1 is termed a pseudogene. CDR3 length: 13 amino acids. The CDR3 spells CASTSCRADTQYF. In DNA, the CDR3 is TGTGCCAGCACTTCTTGCCGGGCAGATACGCAGTATTTT.

This clone was recorded a few times. This chain links TRBV5-1 with TRBJ2-3; TRBD2 matches 13 bases. The CDR3 is made up of 17 amino acids. With V trimmed by 4 bases and J by 3 bases, 8 bases remained unmatched. Looked up from germline, CDR1 is SGHRS and CDR2 is YFSETQ. The CDR3 protein is CASSQTGLAGATDTQYF. CDR3 in DNA: TGCGCCAGCAGCCAAACAGGACTAGCGGGAGCAACAGATACGCAGTATTTT.

This clone was seen more than once but under ten times. This chain links TRBV7-2 with TRBJ2-5, with D unclear. The germline V gene has CDR1 SGHTA and CDR2 FQGNSA. Deletions cut 2 bases from V and 2 bases from J, with 9 bases between. The CDR3 contains 14 residues. CDR3 DNA sequence: TGTGCCAGCAGCTTAACTTGGGTACAAGAGACCCAGTACTTC. As protein: CASSLTWVQETQYF.

V and J are TRBV7-2 and TRBJ1-2; D not resolved. CDR1 and CDR2 (germline): SGHTA, FQGNSA. CDR3 size: 14 residues. V was trimmed by 6 bases and J by 8 bases, leaving 19 bases between them. DNA for the CDR3: TGTGCCAGCAGAGCCACGACTGGCGGAGGGGGCTACACCTTC. This translates into CASRATTGGGGYTF.

This clone has a handful of counts. The chain carries TRBV7-6 and TRBJ2-7; no clear D gene. V was shortened by 5 bases and J by 3 bases, with 8 bases between the two germline ends. The CDR3 is 12 amino acids. Germline V gene sequence: CDR1 SGHVS, CDR2 FNYEAQ. CDR3 sequence reads: CASSDDIYEQYF. CDR3 nucleotides: TGTGCCAGCAGCGATGACATCTACGAGCAGTACTTC.

The CDR3 loop reads CASSVIQAGGPYNEQFF. CDR3 nucleotide sequence: TGTGCCAGCTCAGTAATACAAGCGGGAGGGCCCTACAATGAGCAGTTCTTC. V and J are TRBV18 and TRBJ2-1, with 10 bases lining up with TRBD2. With 5 bases clipped from V and 2 bases from J, the junction kept 9 bases outside the gene matches. There are 17 residues in the CDR3. CDR1 KGHSH and CDR2 LQKENI come from the germline V gene.

The genes are TRBV18 and TRBJ1-1; no clear D. Per the germline V gene, CDR1 is KGHSH and CDR2 is LQKENI. The CDR3 consists of 16 residues. V was pared by 3 bases and J by 0 bases, with 14 bases between. The CDR3 sequence is CASSPRGSGVNTEAFF. The DNA of the CDR3 is TGTGCCAGCTCACCGCGGGGAAGCGGGGTGAACACTGAAGCTTTCTTT. Drawing the rest from reference TRBV18 and TRBJ1-1, the complete variable domain is NAGVMQNPRHLVRRRGQEARLRCSPMKGHSHVYWYRQLPEEGLKFMVYLQKENIIDESGMPKERFSAEFPKEGPSILRIQQVVRGDSAAYFCASSPRGSGVNTEAFFGQGTRLTVV.

The chain is built from TRBV28 and TRBJ2-1; a weak D match, TRBD2 (6 bases). V lost 3 bases to trimming and J lost 7 bases, with 13 bases between them. Germline V gene sequence: CDR1 MDHEN, CDR2 SYDVKM. This CDR3 region has 14 residues. The CDR3 region has the DNA TGTGCCAGCAGTTTCGGGGGTATAGGAAATGAGCAGTTCTTC. This encodes CASSFGGIGNEQFF.

The chain combines TRBV14 with TRBJ1-4; 7 bases fit TRBD1. This CDR3 contains 15 residues. CDR1 SGHDN and CDR2 FVKESK come from the germline V gene. V was pared by 3 bases and J by 5 bases, with 6 bases of the junction left unmatched. CDR3 in amino acids: CASSQSGTANEKLFF. CDR3 nucleotides: TGTGCCAGCAGCCAGTCCGGGACAGCAAATGAAAAACTGTTTTTT.

The chain employs TRBV11-2 and TRBJ1-1; TRBD1 matches 9 bases. In germline, CDR1 is SGHAT, CDR2 FQNNGV. The CDR3 consists of 16 residues. Trimming took 5 bases from V and 5 from J; bases not matched to a gene: 12. The CDR3 region is CASSPKEGQGRTEAFF. The CDR3 coding sequence is TGTGCCAGCAGCCCGAAAGAGGGACAGGGCAGGACTGAAGCTTTCTTT.

This clone showed up just once. The chain uses TRBV19 and TRBJ2-2; D might be TRBD2 (5 bases). Trimming removed 6 bases at V and 6 bases at J, with 11 bases between. This CDR3 is built from 13 residues. Germline CDR1 is LNHDA and CDR2 is SQIVND (reference sequence). CDR3 protein: CASSRLASGELFF. In DNA form, the CDR3 reads TGTGCCAGTAGCCGTCTAGCTTCCGGGGAGCTGTTTTTT.

This sequence joins TRBV2 and TRBJ2-7; 9 bases are shared with TRBD1. The CDR3 is 14 residues long. The germline gives CDR1 SNHLY, CDR2 FYNNEI. V was clipped by 7 bases and J by 10 bases; unmatched bases: 14. The CDR3 DNA is TGTGCCAGCACCGCGGGGGACAGGGCCAGTGAACAGTACTTC. It yields the protein CASTAGDRASEQYF.

V is TRBV27 and J is TRBJ2-3, with a possible D match to TRBD2 (6 bases). Germline V gene lookup returns CDR1 MNHEY and CDR2 SMNVEV (reference sequence). The CDR3 sequence is 15 residues long. Trimming removed 4 bases at V and 2 bases at J, with 13 bases between. The CDR3 reads CASSSLAGFTDTQYF. The CDR3, as DNA: TGTGCCAGCAGTTCGCTGGCGGGGTTCACAGATACGCAGTATTTT.

The genes are TRBV5-5 and TRBJ1-2, with unresolved D. Germline V gene sequence: CDR1 SGHKS, CDR2 YYEKEE (reference sequence). V lost 0 bases and J 4 bases, leaving 13 bases between the germline ends. The CDR3 spans 15 residues. The CDR3 bases are TGTGCCAGCAGCTTGGGCCAGGCGGAGGCCTATGGCTACACCTTC. Translation: CASSLGQAEAYGYTF.

The rearrangement joins TRBV30 to TRBJ1-6; 8 positions match TRBD1. V gave up 5 bases and J gave up 18 bases; unmatched junction bases: 12. CDR1 is GTSNPN, CDR2 SVGIG, per germline (reference sequence). The CDR3 is 12 residues long. The DNA for the CDR3 is TGTGCCTGGGACAGGGGCTCCCCGACCCCCCACTTT. Encoded protein: CAWDRGSPTPHF.

The V call is TRBV7-9, the J call TRBJ2-1; TRBD2 matches 11 bases. CDR1 and CDR2 (germline): SEHNR, FQNEAQ (reference sequence). The CDR3 loop spans 15 amino acids. After removal of 0 bases from V and 6 bases from J, the junction contained 1 base not matched to a gene. This CDR3 reads CASSLATSGSNEQFF. CDR3 in DNA: TGTGCCAGCAGCTTAGCTACTAGCGGGAGCAATGAGCAGTTCTTC.

This clone was found many times. The CDR3 nucleotides read TGTGCCAGCAGCTTAGGGGGAGGACCCGGTCAGCCCCAGCATTTT. Its translation is CASSLGGGPGQPQHF. The chain employs TRBV7-9 and TRBJ1-5, with D unresolved. The CDR3 consists of 15 residues. Germline V CDR1 and CDR2: SEHNR, FQNEAQ (reference sequence). V was cut by 1 base and J by 6 bases, with 13 bases left in between.

This rearrangement joins TRBV6-1 to TRBJ1-5; no definite D call. CDR3 length: 13 amino acids. CDR1 MNHNS and CDR2 SASEGT come from the germline V gene. Trimming left V 6 bases short and J 0 bases short, with 6 bases between. DNA for the CDR3: TGTGCCAGCAGGGTTTATAGCAATCAGCCCCAGCATTTT. Translating gives CASRVYSNQPQHF.

V is TRBV6-5 and J is TRBJ1-5; unclear D gene. V lost 2 bases to trimming and J lost 4 bases, with 9 bases between them. Germline loops: CDR1 MNHEY, CDR2 SVGAGI. CDR3 length: 14 amino acids. The CDR3, as DNA: TGTGCCAGCAGTTACCGGGCCGGGAATCAGCCCCAGCATTTT. Protein product: CASSYRAGNQPQHF.

This clone was recorded at least ten times. The chain joins TRBV6-1 to TRBJ2-7; 9 bases match TRBD1. The CDR3 spans 16 residues. CDR1 and CDR2 from the germline V gene are MNHNS and SASEGT. The trim removed 3 bases at V and 0 bases at J, leaving 6 bases unmatched. CDR3 bases: TGTGCCAGCAGTGACCGCCGGACAGGGGCCTCCTACGAGCAGTACTTC. Its translation: CASSDRRTGASYEQYF.

The rearrangement links TRBV19 to TRBJ2-5; D uncertain. Trimming cost V 5 bases and J 2 bases, with 18 bases left between them. Looked up from germline, CDR1 is LNHDA and CDR2 is SQIVND (reference sequence). The CDR3 runs 16 residues. In DNA form, the CDR3 reads TGTGCCAGTAGTTCCCCCGCGCAGGTAGGACAAGAGACCCAGTACTTC. It is translated as CASSSPAQVGQETQYF.

This rearrangement joins TRBV4-3 to TRBJ1-3; no definite D call. Germline-derived CDR1 and CDR2 are LGHNA and YSLEER. This CDR3 region has 18 residues. V was pared by 0 bases and J by 0 bases, with 15 bases between. Here the CDR3 DNA reads TGCGCCAGCAGCCAAGAGCGACCGGCGGCAAGCTCTGGAAACACCATATATTTT. It translates to CASSQERPAASSGNTIYF.

The CDR3, as DNA: TGTGCCAGTAGTTCAACAGGGGGCCTTCAGCCCCAGCATTTT. Translating it yields CASSSTGGLQPQHF. This rearrangement joins TRBV19 to TRBJ1-5; 9 bases are a match to TRBD1. The germline gives CDR1 LNHDA, CDR2 SQIVND (reference sequence). This CDR3 contains 14 residues. Germline trimming cut 5 bases from V and 6 bases from J; bases unmatched to any gene: 5.

This clone was seen only a few times. The rearrangement uses TRBV5-6 and TRBJ1-2; the match to TRBD1 covers 10 bases. From germline, CDR1 is SGHDT and CDR2 YYEEEE. The length of the CDR3 is 14 residues. With V trimmed by 2 bases and J by 7 bases, 5 bases remained unmatched. The CDR3 region is CASSFLRDRGGYTF. The CDR3 coding sequence is TGTGCCAGCAGCTTTTTACGGGACAGGGGTGGCTACACCTTC.